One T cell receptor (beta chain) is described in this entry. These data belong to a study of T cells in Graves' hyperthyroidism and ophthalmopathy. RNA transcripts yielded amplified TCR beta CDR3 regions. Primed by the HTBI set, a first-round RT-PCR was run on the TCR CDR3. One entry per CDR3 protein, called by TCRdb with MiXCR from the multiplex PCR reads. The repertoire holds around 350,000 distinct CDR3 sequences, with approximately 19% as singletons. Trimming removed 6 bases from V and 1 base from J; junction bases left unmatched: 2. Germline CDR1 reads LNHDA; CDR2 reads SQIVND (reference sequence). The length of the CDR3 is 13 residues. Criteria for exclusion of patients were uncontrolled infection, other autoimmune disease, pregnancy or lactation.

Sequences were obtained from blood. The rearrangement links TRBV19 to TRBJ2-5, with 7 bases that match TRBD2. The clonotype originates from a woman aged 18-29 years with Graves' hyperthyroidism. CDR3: CASSGGIQETQYF. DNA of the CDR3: TGTGCCAGTAGCGGGGGGATCCAAGAGACCCAGTACTTC.